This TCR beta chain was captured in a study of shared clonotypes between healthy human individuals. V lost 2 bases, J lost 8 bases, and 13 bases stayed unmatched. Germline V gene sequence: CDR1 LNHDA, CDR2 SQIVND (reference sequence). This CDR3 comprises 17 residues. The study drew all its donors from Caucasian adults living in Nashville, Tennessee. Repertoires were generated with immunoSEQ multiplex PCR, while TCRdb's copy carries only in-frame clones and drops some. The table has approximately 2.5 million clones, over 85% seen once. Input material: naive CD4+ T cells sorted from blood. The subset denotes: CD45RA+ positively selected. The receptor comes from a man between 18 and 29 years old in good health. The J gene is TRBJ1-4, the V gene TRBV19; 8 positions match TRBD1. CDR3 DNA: TGTGCCAGTAGTATAAGGAGGCCGACAGGGGAGAACGAAAAACTGTTTTTT. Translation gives CASSIRRPTGENEKLFF.